Below are 29 T cell receptor beta chains sequenced from a single sample in a study of early T cells in non-severe SARS-CoV-2 infection. From the 5' RACE reads, TCRdb called clonotypes with MiXCR, one entry per CDR3 protein. The top ten clones hold just over 4% of a sample with under 35,000 distinct CDR3 sequences, approximately 6.9% of them seen once. The sequenced sample was whole blood. All receptors derive from an adult who was a healthcare worker with PCR-confirmed SARS-CoV-2 infection or an uninfected control (not recorded which).

This clonotype is labeled medium-sized. The CDR3 region is CATSDLSQVHGYTF. The CDR3 DNA is TGTGCCACCAGTGATTTGTCGCAGGTTCATGGCTACACCTTC. The chain uses TRBV24-1 and TRBJ1-2, with D unclear. V lost 0 bases, J lost 6 bases, and 10 bases lay in between. In germline, CDR1 is KGHDR, CDR2 SFDVKD. There are 14 residues in the CDR3.

Points on this clonotype: The junction differs from germline at one of its ends, possibly a read error. The chain carries TRBV27 and TRBJ2-7; possible D gene TRBD2, 5 bases. CDR3 length: 10 amino acids. Germline CDR1 reads MNHEY; CDR2 reads SMNVEV (reference sequence). CDR3 in amino acids: CASTSYEQNF. The CDR3 DNA sequence: TGTGCCAGCACTAGCTACGAGCAGAACTTC.

This clonotype was counted ten times or more. The genes are TRBV5-1 and TRBJ2-5; D remains ambiguous. V was shortened by 0 bases and J by 3 bases, with 6 bases between the two germline ends. The CDR3 sequence is 13 residues long. CDR1 and CDR2 (germline): SGHRS, YFSETQ. In DNA, the CDR3 is TGCGCCAGCAGCTTGGCCCCTGAAGAGACCCAGTACTTC. This translates into CASSLAPEETQYF.

This clonotype appeared many times. The chain combines TRBV25-1 with TRBJ1-2; 7 bases are shared with TRBD1. V was clipped by 7 bases and J by 0 bases; unmatched bases: 8. The CDR3 loop spans 15 amino acids. The V gene's germline CDR1 is MGHDK and CDR2 SYGVNS. CDR3 amino acids: CASTVGTDPNYGYTF. The CDR3 DNA is TGTGCCAGCACCGTCGGGACAGATCCTAACTATGGCTACACCTTC.

This clonotype was counted many times. The V and J genes are TRBV15 and TRBJ2-5; the D gene is possibly TRBD2 (6 bases). Germline lookup yields CDR1 LNHNV and CDR2 YYDKDF (reference sequence). The CDR3 runs to 15 residues. Trimming stripped 2 bases from V and 3 bases from J, with 13 bases between. In nucleotides, the CDR3 is TGTGCCACCAGCAGAACTCTAGCGACCGAAGAGACCCAGTACTTC. Protein: CATSRTLATEETQYF.

This clonotype appeared many times. CDR3 sequence reads: CAISVRGLAGVADTQYF. In nucleotides, the CDR3 is TGTGCCATCAGTGTACGTGGACTAGCGGGAGTTGCAGATACGCAGTATTTT. The rearrangement joins TRBV10-3 to TRBJ2-3, with 13 positions matching TRBD2. Germline V CDR1 and CDR2: ENHRY, SYGVKD. The junction had 8 bases not matched to a gene; V was cut back by 4 bases and J by 4 bases. CDR3 size: 17 residues.

The J gene is TRBJ1-6, the V gene TRBV6-5, with a tentative D call TRBD1 (6 bases). This CDR3 comprises 13 residues. CDR1 MNHEY and CDR2 SVGAGI come from the germline V gene. V was trimmed by 6 bases and J by 7 bases, leaving 10 bases between them. The CDR3 reads CASSRQDNSPLHF. The CDR3 nucleotides read TGTGCCAGCAGCCGACAGGACAATTCACCCCTCCACTTT.

The chain is built from TRBV24-1 and TRBJ2-7; D may be TRBD2 (5 bases). Germline-derived CDR1 and CDR2 are KGHDR and SFDVKD. The CDR3 has 15 amino acids. V lost 6 bases, J lost 0 bases, and 14 bases lay in between. CDR3 DNA: TGTGCCACCAGTTCGTCGGACGGAGGCTCCTACGAGCAGTACTTC. It codes for CATSSSDGGSYEQYF.

This clonotype was found many times. The genes are TRBV27 and TRBJ2-1; no clear D gene. The ends were cut back, 6 bases at V and 0 bases at J, with 9 bases in the middle. Germline CDR1 and CDR2: MNHEY and SMNVEV (reference sequence). This CDR3 has 14 residues. For the CDR3, the DNA is TGTGCCAGCAGAGGAACACACTCCTACAATGAGCAGTTCTTC. Its translation: CASRGTHSYNEQFF.

This chain connects TRBV29-1 to TRBJ2-5; TRBD1 matches at 7 bases. Germline-derived CDR1 and CDR2 are SQVTM and ANQGSEA. The CDR3 spans 14 residues. V was clipped by 7 bases and J by 3 bases; unmatched bases: 11. The CDR3 bases are TGCAGCGCCCAGGGGGACAGCCGCGAAGAGACCCAGTACTTC. This translates into CSAQGDSREETQYF.

This clonotype was seen at least ten times. This rearrangement joins TRBV20-1 to TRBJ2-5, with TRBD2 as a possible D gene (6 bases). The CDR3 totals 12 residues. Trimming took off 1 base at V and 5 bases at J, with 8 bases between the two ends. Germline loops: CDR1 DFQATT, CDR2 SNEGSKA (reference sequence). CDR3 nucleotide sequence: TGCAGTGCTAGAGTACGGGGGGAGACCCAGTACTTC. The encoded protein is CSARVRGETQYF.

This clonotype was recorded at least ten times. This rearrangement joins TRBV9 to TRBJ1-5, with D maybe TRBD1 (6 bases). Looked up from germline, CDR1 is SGDLS and CDR2 is YYNGEE. This CDR3 comprises 14 residues. The V end was cut by 0 bases, the J end by 2 bases, with 6 bases between. CDR3 in amino acids: CASSVAGGNQPQHF. CDR3 bases: TGTGCCAGCAGCGTAGCAGGGGGCAATCAGCCCCAGCATTTT. The full variable domain, with the rest looked up from reference TRBV9 and TRBJ1-5, is DSGVTQTPKHLITATGQRVTLRCSPRSGDLSVYWYQQSLDQGLQFLIQYYNGEERAKGNILERFSAQQFPDLHSELNLSSLELGDSALYFCASSVAGGNQPQHFGDGTRLSIL.

By share, this clonotype counts as medium-sized (0.01 to 0.1%). The J gene is TRBJ2-2, the V gene TRBV6-6; 8 nucleotides match TRBD1. V lost 3 bases to trimming and J lost 14 bases; unmatched junction nucleotides: 5. This CDR3 has 12 amino acids. Per the germline V gene, CDR1 is MNHNY and CDR2 is SVGAGI (reference sequence). CDR3 sequence (DNA): TGTGCCAGCAGTTATGAGGACAGGGCTCTGTTTTTT. It translates to CASSYEDRALFF.

This clonotype was counted at least ten times. The chain joins TRBV12-3 or TRBV12-4 to TRBJ2-2; tentatively, D is TRBD1 (6 bases). The CDR3 runs to 14 residues. V was shortened by 4 bases and J by 8 bases, with 14 bases between the two germline ends. CDR3 sequence (DNA): TGTGCCAGCAGTTCGTACAGGGTAGCGGGGGAGCTGTTTTTT. This gives the protein CASSSYRVAGELFF.

The rearrangement links TRBV6-6 to TRBJ2-3; D unclear. The germline gives CDR1 MNHNY, CDR2 SVGAGI (reference sequence). The CDR3 spans 15 residues. V lost 2 bases and J lost 2, with 11 bases in between. As DNA, the CDR3 is TGTGCCAGCAGTTACGGCCTCACCTACACAGATACGCAGTATTTT. Amino acids: CASSYGLTYTDTQYF.

The table lists this clonotype with many counts. The gene calls are TRBV5-1 and TRBJ1-2; 10 bases map to TRBD1. The CDR3 totals 17 residues. V shed 3 bases and J 9 bases; nucleotides not matched to a gene: 17. Germline V gives CDR1 SGHRS, CDR2 YFSETQ. The DNA of the CDR3 is TGCGCCAGCAGCTCTACCGGGACAGGGGCCACCTCTAGTAGCTACACCTTC. Translating it yields CASSSTGTGATSSSYTF. The variable domain in full, completed from reference TRBV5-1 and TRBJ1-2, reads KAGVTQTPRYLIKTRGQQVTLSCSPISGHRSVSWYQQTPGQGLQFLFEYFSETQRNKGNFPGRFSGRQFSNSRSEMNVSTLELGDSALYLCASSSTGTGATSSSYTFGSGTRLTVV.

This clonotype was seen more than once but under ten times. The chain is built from TRBV3-1 and TRBJ2-1, with TRBD2 as a possible D gene (5 bases). Trimming removed 3 bases from V and 14 bases from J, with 17 bases in between. There are 13 residues in the CDR3. The germline V gene encodes CDR1 LGHDT and CDR2 YNNKEL (reference sequence). The CDR3 nucleotides read TGTGCCAGCAGCCATGCAGACTACCGCGGAGAGTTCTTC. Protein sequence: CASSHADYRGEFF.

The chain couples TRBV11-2 to TRBJ2-4, with D possibly TRBD2 on 5 matching bases. V was clipped by 6 bases and J by 0 bases, with 12 bases between them. There are 15 residues in the CDR3. Germline assignment: CDR1 SGHAT and CDR2 FQNNGV. The CDR3 nucleotides read TGTGCCAGCAGGGAGGTTCGGCTAGCCAAAAACATTCAGTACTTC. It is translated as CASREVRLAKNIQYF.

Many counts were recorded for this clonotype. The V and J genes are TRBV7-9 and TRBJ2-7; the D gene is possibly TRBD1 (6 bases). This CDR3 contains 13 residues. The V end was cut by 4 bases, the J end by 7 bases, with 14 bases between. The germline CDR1 and CDR2 sequences are SEHNR and FQNEAQ (reference sequence). In DNA form, the CDR3 reads TGTGCCAGCAGCTCGGGACAACTCACGGAGCAGTACTTC. Amino acids: CASSSGQLTEQYF.

The chain is built from TRBV20-1 and TRBJ2-1, with 7 bases fitting TRBD1. CDR1 DFQATT and CDR2 SNEGSKA come from the germline V gene (reference sequence). The V gene end was trimmed by 6 bases and the J gene end by 1 base; junction bases not matched to a gene: 3. The CDR3 has 13 residues. This chain's CDR3 is CSALGQSYNEQFF. The CDR3 region has the DNA TGCAGTGCCCTGGGACAGTCCTACAATGAGCAGTTCTTC.

The chain has TRBV20-1 and TRBJ2-5, with D unresolved. Germline V CDR1 and CDR2: DFQATT, SNEGSKA (reference sequence). V lost 7 bases to trimming and J lost 0 bases, with 9 bases between them. This CDR3 comprises 12 residues. As DNA, the CDR3 is TGCAGTGTTGTGCTCCACCAAGAGACCCAGTACTTC. Protein: CSVVLHQETQYF.

This clonotype was seen a handful of times. The V and J genes are TRBV19 and TRBJ2-5; 8 nucleotides align to TRBD2. Per germline, CDR1 LNHDA and CDR2 SQIVND (reference sequence). Unmatched junction bases numbered 7, after V lost 3 bases and J lost 4 bases. The CDR3 consists of 15 residues. The CDR3 is CASSMSGGRTETQYF. CDR3 nucleotides: TGTGCCAGTAGTATGAGCGGCGGGAGGACAGAGACCCAGTACTTC.

This clonotype is medium-sized by share. The chain uses TRBV10-2 and TRBJ2-7; 8 bases line up with TRBD1. Germline V gives CDR1 WSHSY, CDR2 SAAADI. CDR3 length equals 12 residues. The V gene end was trimmed by 6 bases and the J gene end by 3 bases; junction bases not matched to a gene: 1. In DNA, the CDR3 is TGCGCCAGCAGCGGACAGGGCTACGAGCAGTACTTC. This gives the protein CASSGQGYEQYF.

This clonotype was counted at least ten times. This chain uses TRBV6-4 with TRBJ2-1; D is ambiguous. This CDR3 has 14 residues. Trimming took 2 bases from V and 5 from J, leaving 10 bases between them. Germline CDR1 is MRHNA and CDR2 is SNTAGT. CDR3 DNA: TGTGCCAGCAGTGACGGGCCCGAGAACAATGAGCAGTTCTTC. Amino acid sequence: CASSDGPENNEQFF.

This clonotype appeared many times. The chain links TRBV10-3 to TRBJ2-1; TRBD2 matches at 15 bases. Looked up from germline, CDR1 is ENHRY and CDR2 is SYGVKD. The CDR3 covers 19 residues. The ends lost 9 bases at V and 0 bases at J; junction bases unmatched: 12. CDR3 sequence reads: CAIRRTSGRALSSYNEQFF. The CDR3 region has the DNA TGTGCCATTCGAAGGACTAGCGGGAGGGCCCTGAGCTCCTACAATGAGCAGTTCTTC.

The rearrangement uses TRBV11-2 and TRBJ1-5; no reliable D call. Germline V gene sequence: CDR1 SGHAT, CDR2 FQNNGV. This CDR3 spans 14 amino acids. V lost 5 bases and J lost 4, with 12 bases in between. This CDR3 reads CASSPEGRNQPQHF. The CDR3 nucleotides read TGTGCCAGCAGCCCCGAAGGCAGGAATCAGCCCCAGCATTTT.

This clonotype was seen many times. This chain joins TRBV11-2 and TRBJ2-5, with D possibly being TRBD2 (5 bases). Germline-derived CDR1 and CDR2 are SGHAT and FQNNGV. The CDR3 loop spans 14 amino acids. The V and J ends lost 5 bases and 5 bases respectively, with 15 bases between them. This CDR3 reads CASSPSGGWETQYF. In nucleotides, the CDR3 is TGTGCCAGCAGCCCTTCTGGCGGGTGGGAGACCCAGTACTTC.

This clonotype appeared many times. The J gene is TRBJ1-3, the V gene TRBV6-6; 8 bases align to TRBD1. Germline lookup yields CDR1 MNHNY and CDR2 SVGAGI (reference sequence). There are 13 residues in the CDR3. Germline trimming cut 10 bases from V and 0 bases from J; bases unmatched to any gene: 2. The CDR3: CATDRGSGNTIYF. CDR3 coding DNA: TGTGCCACAGACAGGGGCTCTGGAAACACCATATATTTT.

Details on this clonotype: Possible read error: a much larger clone is one base away. The CDR3 does not close with the conserved phenylalanine or tryptophan, likely indicating a read error. The chain couples TRBV24-1 to TRBJ2-1; the match to TRBD2 covers 10 bases. In germline, CDR1 is KGHDR, CDR2 SFDVKD. This CDR3 has 15 residues. After removal of 8 bases from V and 0 bases from J, the junction contained 3 bases not matched to a gene. CDR3 DNA sequence: TGTGCCACCACTTCTAGCGGGAGCTCCTACAATGAGCAGTTCATC. Protein product: CATTSSGSSYNEQFI.